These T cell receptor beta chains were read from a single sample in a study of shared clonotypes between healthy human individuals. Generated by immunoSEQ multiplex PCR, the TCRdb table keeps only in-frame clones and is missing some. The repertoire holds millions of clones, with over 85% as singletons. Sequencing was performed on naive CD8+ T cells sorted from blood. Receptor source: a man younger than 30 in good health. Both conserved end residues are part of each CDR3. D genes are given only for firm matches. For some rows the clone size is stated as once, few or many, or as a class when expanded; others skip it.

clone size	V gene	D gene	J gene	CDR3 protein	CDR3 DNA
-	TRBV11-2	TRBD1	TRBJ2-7	CASSSPDRGDYEQYF	TGTGCCAGCAGCTCTCCCGACAGGGGGGACTACGAGCAGTACTTC
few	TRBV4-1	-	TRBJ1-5	CASSQVGEDQPQHF	TGCGCCAGCAGCCAAGTAGGGGAGGATCAGCCCCAGCATTTT
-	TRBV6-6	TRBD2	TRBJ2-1	CASSKTLAGDYNEQFF	TGTGCCAGCAGCAAGACCCTAGCGGGGGACTACAATGAGCAGTTCTTC
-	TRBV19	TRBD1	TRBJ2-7	CASKAGTASYEQYF	TGTGCCAGCAAAGCCGGGACAGCCTCCTACGAGCAGTACTTC
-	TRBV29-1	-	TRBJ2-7	CSVESPSDTTYEQYF	TGCAGCGTTGAATCACCCAGCGATACGACCTACGAGCAGTACTTC
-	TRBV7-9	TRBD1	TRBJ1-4	CASSLGQWDEKLFF	TGTGCCAGCAGCCTGGGACAGTGGGATGAAAAACTGTTTTTT
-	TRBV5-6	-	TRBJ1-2	CASSLKFEGGNYGYTF	TGTGCCAGCAGCTTAAAATTCGAGGGGGGAAACTATGGCTACACCTTC
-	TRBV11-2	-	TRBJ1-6	CASSFPGLSPLHF	TGTGCCAGCAGCTTTCCAGGGCTTTCACCCCTCCACTTT
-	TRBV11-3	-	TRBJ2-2	CASSLRGTGELFF	TGTGCCAGCAGCTTAAGGGGCACCGGGGAGCTGTTTTTT
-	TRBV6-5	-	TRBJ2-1	CASTAAEYNEQFF	TGTGCCAGCACCGCAGCCGAGTACAATGAGCAGTTCTTC
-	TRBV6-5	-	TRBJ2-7	CASSLGGTYEQYF	TGTGCCAGCAGTTTGGGGGGAACCTACGAGCAGTACTTC
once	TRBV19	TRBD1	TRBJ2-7	CASRQGGSYEQYF	TGTGCCAGTCGACAGGGGGGCTCTTACGAGCAGTACTTC
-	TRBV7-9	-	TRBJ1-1	CASSLIGGGNTEAFF	TGTGCCAGCAGCTTAATCGGGGGTGGGAACACTGAAGCTTTCTTT
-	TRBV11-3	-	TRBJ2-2	CASSLEGYTGELFF	TGTGCCAGCAGCTTAGAAGGGTACACCGGGGAGCTGTTTTTT
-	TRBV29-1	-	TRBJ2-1	CSVEDPGLNYNEQFF	TGCAGCGTTGAAGATCCCGGACTAAACTACAATGAGCAGTTCTTC
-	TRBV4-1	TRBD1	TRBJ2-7	CASSPPNAGGDYEQYF	TGCGCCAGCAGCCCCCCCAATGCAGGGGGTGACTACGAGCAGTACTTC
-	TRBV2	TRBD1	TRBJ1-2	CASSGDRDFSYGYTF	TGTGCCAGCAGTGGTGACAGGGACTTTTCCTATGGCTACACCTTC